The 8 T cell receptor beta chains reported below all come from one sample, sequenced in a study of T cell responses to AZD1222 COVID-19 vaccine (dated by TCRdb to 2020 to 2023). The sample's time point label, decoded: baseline before first vaccination. The method behind the library was the immunoSEQ multiplex PCR assay. TCRdb's version of the immuneACCESS table is confined to in-frame rearrangements and falls short of the full clone set. An unresolved V gene accounts for under half of the shortfall where checked; the remainder is of unknown origin. For this sample there are 120,000 or so clones; roughly nine tenths appear just once. Jointly, the top ten make up around 7.8% of the sample. Sequencing used peripheral blood, obtained on day 0 of AZD1222 vaccination. Receptors were obtained from an adult in good health.

The CDR3 protein is CASSVAGQPQHF. For the CDR3, the DNA is TGTGCCAGCAGTGTGGCAGGCCAGCCCCAGCATTTT. The gene calls are TRBV25-1 and TRBJ1-5; D is uncertain. The CDR3 is made up of 12 amino acids. From germline, CDR1 is MGHDK and CDR2 SYGVNS. The V gene lost 4 bases and the J gene lost 7 bases, with 8 bases spanning the gap.

V usage is TRBV25-1 and J usage is TRBJ2-7; 9 nucleotides align to TRBD1. Germline loops: CDR1 MGHDK, CDR2 SYGVNS. V shed 6 bases and J 6 bases; nucleotides not matched to a gene: 3. This CDR3 contains 12 residues. DNA of the CDR3: TGTGCCAGCAGCTGGACAGGGGTCGAGCAGTACTTC. It encodes CASSWTGVEQYF.

V is TRBV18 and J is TRBJ2-7; 12 bases map to TRBD2. Germline V lookup: CDR1 KGHSH, CDR2 LQKENI. The CDR3 runs 17 residues. J was trimmed by 2 bases and V by 3 bases; bases with no gene match: 8. CDR3 protein: CASSPITSGRRAYEQYF. The CDR3 nucleotides read TGTGCCAGCTCACCGATAACTAGCGGGAGGCGAGCCTACGAGCAGTACTTC.

This clone came up a few times. V and J are TRBV20-1 and TRBJ2-1; 8 bases are a match to TRBD2. The germline V gene has CDR1 DFQATT and CDR2 SNEGSKA (reference sequence). With V trimmed by 3 bases and J by 0 bases, 4 bases remained unmatched. The CDR3 runs to 15 residues. CDR3 sequence reads: CSASPGGISYNEQFF. CDR3 coding DNA: TGCAGTGCTAGTCCGGGGGGGATCTCCTACAATGAGCAGTTCTTC.

The rearrangement joins TRBV10-1 to TRBJ2-7; 8 nucleotides agree with TRBD2. Losses at the gene ends were 6 bases for V and 7 bases for J; bases not matched to a gene: 14. The CDR3 contains 15 residues. Germline V gene data show CDR1 as WNHNN and CDR2 as SYGVQD (reference sequence). In DNA form, the CDR3 reads TGCGCCAGCAGCGGCGGTGCAGCGGGAGTTCGGGAGCAGTACTTC. It is translated as CASSGGAAGVREQYF.

This clone was detected a few times. In DNA form, the CDR3 reads TGTGCCAGCACCGGAACAGGGAAGGGCTACACCTTC. Protein sequence: CASTGTGKGYTF. This chain uses TRBV6-5 with TRBJ1-2; D possibly corresponds to TRBD1 (6 bases). From germline, CDR1 is MNHEY and CDR2 SVGAGI. Trimming cost V 7 bases and J 8 bases, with 14 bases left between them. The CDR3 is made up of 12 amino acids.

CDR3: CASSRKGPNEAFF. The DNA of the CDR3 is TGTGCCAGCAGCCGCAAAGGGCCAAATGAAGCTTTCTTT. The chain is built from TRBV7-9 and TRBJ1-1, with D unclear. This CDR3 is built from 13 residues. Germline V lookup: CDR1 SEHNR, CDR2 FQNEAQ (reference sequence). The ends were cut back, 5 bases at V and 7 bases at J, with 14 bases in the middle.

The chain recombines TRBV6-1 with TRBJ1-5; D unresolved. V lost 2 bases and J 2 bases, leaving 10 bases between the germline ends. Germline V lookup: CDR1 MNHNS, CDR2 SASEGT. The CDR3 consists of 15 residues. CDR3 bases: TGTGCCAGCAGTGAACCAGGTAGGGGCAATCAGCCCCAGCATTTT. Its translation: CASSEPGRGNQPQHF.